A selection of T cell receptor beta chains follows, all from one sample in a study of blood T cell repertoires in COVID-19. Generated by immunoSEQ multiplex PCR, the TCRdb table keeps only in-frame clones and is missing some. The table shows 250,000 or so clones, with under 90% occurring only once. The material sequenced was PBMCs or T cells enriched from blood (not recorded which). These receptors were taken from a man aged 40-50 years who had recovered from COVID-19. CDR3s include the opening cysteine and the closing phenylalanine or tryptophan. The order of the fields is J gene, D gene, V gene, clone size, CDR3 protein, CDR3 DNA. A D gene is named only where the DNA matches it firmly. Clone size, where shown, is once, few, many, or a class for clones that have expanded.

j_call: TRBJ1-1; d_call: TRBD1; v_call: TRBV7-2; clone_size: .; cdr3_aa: CASSLEGTGEDTEAFF; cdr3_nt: TGTGCCAGCAGCTTAGAGGGTACAGGGGAGGACACTGAAGCTTTCTTT
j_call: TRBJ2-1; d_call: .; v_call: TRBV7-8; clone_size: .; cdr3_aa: CASRRGTNYNEQFF; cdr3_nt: TGTGCCAGTCGACGCGGAACCAATTACAATGAGCAGTTCTTC
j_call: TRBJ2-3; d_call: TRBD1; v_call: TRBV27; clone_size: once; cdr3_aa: CASKQGTGTDTQYF; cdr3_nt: TGTGCCAGCAAACAGGGGACGGGCACAGATACGCAGTATTTT
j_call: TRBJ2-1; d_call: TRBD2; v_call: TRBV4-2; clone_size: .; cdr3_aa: CASGPRAGYLSNEQFF; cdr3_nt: TGTGCCAGCGGGCCCAGAGCGGGGTACTTGTCCAATGAGCAGTTCTTC
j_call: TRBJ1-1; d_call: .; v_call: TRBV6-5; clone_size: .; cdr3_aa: CASSPSEGTEAFF; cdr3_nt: TGTGCCAGCAGTCCCTCGGAGGGGACTGAAGCTTTCTTT
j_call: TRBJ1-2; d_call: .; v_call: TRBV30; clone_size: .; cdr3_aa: CAWTTGYYGYTF; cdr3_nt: TGTGCCTGGACTACGGGGTACTATGGCTACACCTTC
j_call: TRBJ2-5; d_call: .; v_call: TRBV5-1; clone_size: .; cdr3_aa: CASSGLQSQETQYF; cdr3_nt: TGCGCCAGCAGCGGGTTACAGAGCCAAGAGACCCAGTACTTC
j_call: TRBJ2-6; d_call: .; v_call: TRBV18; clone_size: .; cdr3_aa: CASSPHRVGGSSGANVLTF; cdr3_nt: TGTGCCAGCTCACCACACCGGGTCGGAGGATCCTCTGGGGCCAACGTCCTGACTTTC
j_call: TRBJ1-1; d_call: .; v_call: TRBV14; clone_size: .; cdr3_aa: CASSQRDLTPVAFF; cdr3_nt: TGTGCCAGCAGCCAGAGGGACTTAACACCCGTCGCTTTCTTT
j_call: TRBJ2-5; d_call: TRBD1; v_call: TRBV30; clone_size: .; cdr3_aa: CAWKPGQGYQETQYF; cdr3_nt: TGTGCCTGGAAACCGGGACAGGGATATCAAGAGACCCAGTACTTC
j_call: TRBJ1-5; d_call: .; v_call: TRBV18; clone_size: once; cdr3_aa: CASSEQGSNQPQHF; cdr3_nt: TGTGCCAGCTCAGAGCAGGGTTCCAATCAGCCCCAGCATTTT
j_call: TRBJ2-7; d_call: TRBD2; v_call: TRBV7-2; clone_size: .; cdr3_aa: CASSSMTSGFFSYEQYF; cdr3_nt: TGTGCCAGCAGCTCTATGACTAGCGGGTTTTTCTCCTACGAGCAGTACTTC
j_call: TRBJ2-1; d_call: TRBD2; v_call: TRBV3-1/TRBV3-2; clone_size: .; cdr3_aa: CASSQTGGRAPEQFF; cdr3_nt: TGTGCCAGCAGCCAAACGGGCGGGAGGGCCCCTGAGCAGTTCTTC
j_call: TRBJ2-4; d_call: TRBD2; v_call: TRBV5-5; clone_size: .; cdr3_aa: CASSPPGLAGSNIQYF; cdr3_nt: TGTGCCAGCAGCCCTCCGGGACTAGCGGGATCAAACATTCAGTACTTC
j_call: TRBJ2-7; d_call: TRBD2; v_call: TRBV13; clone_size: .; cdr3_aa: CASESRTSGRANEQYF; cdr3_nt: TGTGCCAGCGAGTCCCGGACTAGCGGGAGGGCTAACGAGCAGTACTTC
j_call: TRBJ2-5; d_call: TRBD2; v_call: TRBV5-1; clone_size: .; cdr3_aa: CASSWGLAGTGETQYF; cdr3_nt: TGCGCCAGCAGCTGGGGACTAGCGGGGACCGGCGAGACCCAGTACTTC
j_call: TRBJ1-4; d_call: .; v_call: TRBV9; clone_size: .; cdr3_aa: CASSVTGGSGEKLFF; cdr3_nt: TGTGCCAGCAGCGTTACCGGGGGGTCTGGGGAAAAACTGTTTTTT
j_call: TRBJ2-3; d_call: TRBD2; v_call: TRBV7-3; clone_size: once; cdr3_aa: CASRQPGLATDTQYF; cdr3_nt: TGTGCCAGCAGGCAACCGGGACTAGCGACAGATACGCAGTATTTT
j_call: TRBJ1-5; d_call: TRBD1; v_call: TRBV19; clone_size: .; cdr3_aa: CASSSGTGGGQPQHF; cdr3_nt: TGTGCCAGTAGTAGCGGGACAGGGGGGGGTCAGCCCCAGCATTTT
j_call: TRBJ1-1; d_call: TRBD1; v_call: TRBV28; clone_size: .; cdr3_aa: CASSWTGQGALEAFF; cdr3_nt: TGTGCCAGCAGTTGGACCGGCCAGGGGGCCCTTGAAGCTTTCTTT
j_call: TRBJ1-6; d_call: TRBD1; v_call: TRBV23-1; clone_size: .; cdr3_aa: CASSQAGGADNSPLHF; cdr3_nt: TGCGCCAGCAGTCAAGCAGGGGGCGCGGATAATTCACCCCTCCACTTT
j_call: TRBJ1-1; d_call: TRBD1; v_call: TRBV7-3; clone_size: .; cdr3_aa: CASSAGGAGTEAFF; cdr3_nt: TGTGCCAGCAGCGCAGGGGGCGCGGGAACTGAAGCTTTCTTT
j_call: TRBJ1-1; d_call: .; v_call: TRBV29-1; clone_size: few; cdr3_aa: CSVEKGGGNTEAFF; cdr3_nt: TGCAGCGTTGAAAAGGGAGGTGGGAACACTGAAGCTTTCTTT
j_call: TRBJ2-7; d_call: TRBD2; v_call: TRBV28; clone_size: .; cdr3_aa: CASSLPGLAGGATIYEQYF; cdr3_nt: TGTGCCAGCAGCTTACCCGGACTAGCGGGAGGTGCAACTATCTACGAGCAGTACTTC
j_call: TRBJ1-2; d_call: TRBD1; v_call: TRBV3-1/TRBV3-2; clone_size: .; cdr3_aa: CASSPDRGNYGYTF; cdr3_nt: TGTGCCAGCAGCCCCGACAGGGGTAACTATGGCTACACCTTC
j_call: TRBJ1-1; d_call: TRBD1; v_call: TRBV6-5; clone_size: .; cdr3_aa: CASSKQGRTEAFF; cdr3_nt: TGTGCCAGCAGTAAACAGGGGCGAACTGAAGCTTTCTTT
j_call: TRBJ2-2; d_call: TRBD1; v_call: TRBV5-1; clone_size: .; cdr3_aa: CASRLGQSTGELFF; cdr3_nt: TGCGCCAGCAGACTGGGACAGAGCACCGGGGAGCTGTTTTTT
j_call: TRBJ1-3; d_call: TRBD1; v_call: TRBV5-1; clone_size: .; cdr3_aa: CASSLGQGRNTIYF; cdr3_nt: TGCGCCAGCAGCTTGGGACAGGGTCGAAACACCATATATTTT
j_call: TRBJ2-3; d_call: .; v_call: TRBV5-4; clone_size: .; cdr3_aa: CASSTSPDRASTDTQYF; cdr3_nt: TGTGCCAGCAGCACGAGTCCGGACAGAGCTAGCACAGATACGCAGTATTTT
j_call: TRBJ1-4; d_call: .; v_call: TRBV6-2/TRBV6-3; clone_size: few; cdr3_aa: CASSYSGESSEKLFF; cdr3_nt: TGTGCCAGCAGTTACTCCGGGGAGAGTAGCGAAAAACTGTTTTTT
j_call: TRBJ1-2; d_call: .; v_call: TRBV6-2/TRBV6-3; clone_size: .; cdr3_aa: CASSYQLEGYTF; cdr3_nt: TGTGCCAGCAGTTACCAGTTGGAGGGCTACACCTTC
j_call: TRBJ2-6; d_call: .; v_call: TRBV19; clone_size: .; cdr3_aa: CASSTGSSRANVLTF; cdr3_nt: TGTGCCAGTAGTACGGGTAGCTCGAGGGCCAACGTCCTGACTTTC
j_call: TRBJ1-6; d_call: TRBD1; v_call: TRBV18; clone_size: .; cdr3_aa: CASSKGAENSPLHF; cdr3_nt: TGTGCCAGCTCAAAGGGGGCAGAGAATTCACCCCTCCACTTT
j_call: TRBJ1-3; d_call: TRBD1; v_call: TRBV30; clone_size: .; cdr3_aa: CAWTRQGTGNTIYF; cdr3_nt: TGTGCCTGGACCCGACAGGGGACTGGAAACACCATATATTTT
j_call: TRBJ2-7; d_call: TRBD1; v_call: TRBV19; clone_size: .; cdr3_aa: CASSPGGTGAYYEQYF; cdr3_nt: TGTGCCAGTAGTCCAGGGGGGACAGGGGCATACTACGAGCAGTACTTC
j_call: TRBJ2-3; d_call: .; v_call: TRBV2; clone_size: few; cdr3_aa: CASRPDGGRDTQYF; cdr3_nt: TGTGCCAGCAGGCCCGACGGGGGGCGAGATACGCAGTATTTT
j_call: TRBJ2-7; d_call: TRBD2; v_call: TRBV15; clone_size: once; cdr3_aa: CATSRGGGGSSYEQYF; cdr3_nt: TGTGCCACCAGCAGAGGCGGCGGGGGAAGCTCCTACGAGCAGTACTTC
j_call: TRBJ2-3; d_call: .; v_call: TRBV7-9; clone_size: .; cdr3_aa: CASSLRGGADTQYF; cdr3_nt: TGTGCCAGCAGCTTACGCGGGGGCGCAGATACGCAGTATTTT
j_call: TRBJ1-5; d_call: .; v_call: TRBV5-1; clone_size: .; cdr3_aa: CASSLAGREYQPQHF; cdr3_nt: TGCGCCAGCAGCTTGGCCGGGCGGGAATATCAGCCCCAGCATTTT
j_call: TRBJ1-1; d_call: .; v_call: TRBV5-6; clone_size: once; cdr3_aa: CASSLGGRNTEAFF; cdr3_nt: TGTGCCAGCAGCTTAGGAGGGAGGAACACTGAAGCTTTCTTT
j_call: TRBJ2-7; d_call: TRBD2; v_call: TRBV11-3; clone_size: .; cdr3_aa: CASSRGGEGSYEQYF; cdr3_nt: TGTGCCAGCAGCCGCGGGGGGGAAGGCTCCTACGAGCAGTACTTC
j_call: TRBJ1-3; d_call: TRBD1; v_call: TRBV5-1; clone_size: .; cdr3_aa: CASSGTGNRNTIYF; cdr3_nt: TGCGCCAGCAGCGGGACAGGGAATAGAAACACCATATATTTT
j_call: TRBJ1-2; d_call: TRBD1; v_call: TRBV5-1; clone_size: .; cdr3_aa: CASSFYRGLYGYTF; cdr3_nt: TGCGCCAGCAGCTTCTACAGGGGCCTTTATGGCTACACCTTC
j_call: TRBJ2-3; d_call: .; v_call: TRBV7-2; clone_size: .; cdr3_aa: CASSPNLISTDTQYF; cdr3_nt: TGTGCCAGCAGCCCCAACTTGATTTCCACAGATACGCAGTATTTT